A selection of T cell receptor beta chains follows, all from one sample in a study of blood T cell repertoires in COVID-19. The table came from immunoSEQ multiplex PCR; TCRdb's copy has only in-frame clones and leaves some out. The sample holds a few hundred thousand clones, 90% seen once. Material for sequencing was PBMCs or T cells enriched from blood (not recorded which). Every receptor here comes from a young woman with acute COVID-19. Both conserved end residues are part of each CDR3. The order of the fields is J gene, V gene, CDR3 protein.

j_call: TRBJ2-5; v_call: TRBV20-1; cdr3_aa: CSASGQGPETQYF
j_call: TRBJ2-1; v_call: TRBV6-2/TRBV6-3; cdr3_aa: CASSYAIGGNNEQFF
j_call: TRBJ2-1; v_call: TRBV24-1; cdr3_aa: CATSDFPGSYNEQFF
j_call: TRBJ2-3; v_call: TRBV9; cdr3_aa: CASSVGTSGVTDTQYF
j_call: TRBJ1-2; v_call: TRBV20-1; cdr3_aa: CSAPIYYGYTF
j_call: TRBJ2-7; v_call: TRBV12-5; cdr3_aa: CASGLPSSLLLVSSYEQYF
j_call: TRBJ2-3; v_call: TRBV7-9; cdr3_aa: CASSLGGRAFRTDTQYF
j_call: TRBJ2-3; v_call: TRBV5-1; cdr3_aa: CASSINSGTSGDTQYF
j_call: TRBJ2-1; v_call: TRBV10-3; cdr3_aa: CAISELRLAGGVNEQFF
j_call: TRBJ1-1; v_call: TRBV28; cdr3_aa: CASSLYWNTEAFF
j_call: TRBJ1-3; v_call: TRBV15; cdr3_aa: CATSPTSGGNTIYF
j_call: TRBJ1-4; v_call: TRBV6-6; cdr3_aa: CASNRDLRGTTNEKLFF
j_call: TRBJ1-5; v_call: TRBV27; cdr3_aa: CASSTRQGNQPQHF
j_call: TRBJ1-2; v_call: TRBV4-1; cdr3_aa: CASSQDPSGQDRGYGYTF
j_call: TRBJ2-6; v_call: TRBV2; cdr3_aa: CASSGRGAGGGANVLTF
j_call: TRBJ2-1; v_call: TRBV10-3; cdr3_aa: CAIIPPGLAGVGFF
j_call: TRBJ2-7; v_call: TRBV28; cdr3_aa: CASSLPGLAGGGSYEQYF
j_call: TRBJ2-7; v_call: TRBV18; cdr3_aa: CASRGTSAPYEQYF
j_call: TRBJ2-5; v_call: TRBV28; cdr3_aa: CASSLGTSGGQETQYF
j_call: TRBJ1-5; v_call: TRBV24-1; cdr3_aa: CATSETGVRSNQPQHF
j_call: TRBJ1-4; v_call: TRBV7-9; cdr3_aa: CASSRGAEGEKLFF
j_call: TRBJ1-1; v_call: TRBV24-1; cdr3_aa: CATSDPLYGTDSTEAFF
j_call: TRBJ1-3; v_call: TRBV27; cdr3_aa: CASSPLYFQAGNTIYF
j_call: TRBJ1-2; v_call: TRBV28; cdr3_aa: CASSHGVPISDYTF
j_call: TRBJ1-1; v_call: TRBV9; cdr3_aa: CASSGRDRELEAFF
j_call: TRBJ2-7; v_call: TRBV7-9; cdr3_aa: CASSWDRGVSYEQYF
j_call: TRBJ1-1; v_call: TRBV19; cdr3_aa: CASSKGMANTEAFF
j_call: TRBJ1-4; v_call: TRBV30; cdr3_aa: CAWGPWDSPEKLFF
j_call: TRBJ1-2; v_call: TRBV28; cdr3_aa: CASSLEGLSYGYTF
j_call: TRBJ2-3; v_call: TRBV29-1; cdr3_aa: CSVGPDRFPSTDTQYF
j_call: TRBJ2-5; v_call: TRBV9; cdr3_aa: CASSPPTGGKTQYF
j_call: TRBJ2-2; v_call: TRBV9; cdr3_aa: CASSGVPGGELFF
j_call: TRBJ2-7; v_call: TRBV10-3; cdr3_aa: CATVTDRGRSYEQYF
j_call: TRBJ1-4; v_call: TRBV19; cdr3_aa: CASSRGFLSTNEKLFF
j_call: TRBJ2-3; v_call: TRBV29-1; cdr3_aa: CSVHRQVGDTQYF
j_call: TRBJ2-5; v_call: TRBV25-1; cdr3_aa: CASSEWGGAREETQYF
j_call: TRBJ1-5; v_call: TRBV12-3/TRBV12-4; cdr3_aa: CASSRHDNQPQHF
j_call: TRBJ1-6; v_call: TRBV19; cdr3_aa: CASSATPPGGGNSPLHF
j_call: TRBJ2-6; v_call: TRBV11-1; cdr3_aa: CASSYNSGANVLTF
j_call: TRBJ2-3; v_call: TRBV7-9; cdr3_aa: CASSFSGSTDTQYF